These 6 T cell receptor beta chains share one sample of origin, sequenced in a study of blood T cell repertoires in COVID-19. TCRdb's copy holds only in-frame clones and misses some; the assay was immunoSEQ multiplex PCR. The sample carries roughly 180,000 clones, about 85% recorded once. Specimen: peripheral blood. These receptors all stem from a man older than 75 with COVID-19, enrolled during active disease.

This chain connects TRBV7-2 to TRBJ1-4, with unresolved D. CDR1 and CDR2 from the germline V gene are SGHTA and FQGNSA. Trimming took 5 bases from V and 4 from J, leaving 11 bases between them. CDR3 length: 14 residues. In DNA, the CDR3 is TGTGCCAGCAGCCCCTCCGGGGATAATGAAAAACTGTTTTTT. Encoded protein: CASSPSGDNEKLFF. Complete variable domain (other parts from reference TRBV7-2 and TRBJ1-4): GAGVSQSPSNKVTEKGKDVELRCDPISGHTALYWYRQSLGQGLEFLIYFQGNSAPDKSGLPSDRFSAERTGGSVSTLTIQRTQQEDSAVYLCASSPSGDNEKLFFGSGTQLSVL.

The chain recombines TRBV9 with TRBJ2-7, with D possibly being TRBD2 (6 bases). Trimming left V 3 bases short and J 0 bases short, with 10 bases between. The germline gives CDR1 SGDLS, CDR2 YYNGEE. This CDR3 spans 14 amino acids. The CDR3 DNA sequence: TGTGCCAGCAGCGCTTTAGCGGCCTCCTACGAGCAGTACTTC. It is translated as CASSALAASYEQYF.

V is TRBV10-3 and J is TRBJ1-1; D is unclear. Germline V gene lookup returns CDR1 ENHRY and CDR2 SYGVKD. Trimming took off 4 bases at V and 5 bases at J, with 11 bases between the two ends. The CDR3 is 13 amino acids. CDR3 coding DNA: TGTGCCATCAGTGCAACGCGAGGGACTGAAGCTTTCTTT. Protein sequence: CAISATRGTEAFF.

The rearrangement links TRBV15 to TRBJ1-1; D remains ambiguous. CDR3 size: 12 residues. Deletions cut 3 bases from V and 10 bases from J, with 12 bases between. Germline V gene sequence: CDR1 LNHNV, CDR2 YYDKDF (reference sequence). Written as DNA, the CDR3 is TGTGCCACCAGCAGTAACAGAGAGACAGCTTTCTTT. This encodes CATSSNRETAFF.

The rearrangement uses TRBV19 and TRBJ2-1, with 9 bases matching TRBD1. CDR3 length: 15 amino acids. J gave up 2 bases and V 5 bases, and 4 bases lay outside the gene matches. Germline V gene sequence: CDR1 LNHDA, CDR2 SQIVND (reference sequence). This CDR3 reads CASSPGQGPYNEQFF. The DNA for the CDR3 is TGTGCCAGTAGTCCCGGACAGGGGCCCTACAATGAGCAGTTCTTC.

V gene TRBV5-1 combines with J gene TRBJ1-1, with D hard to call. Germline CDR1 and CDR2: SGHRS and YFSETQ. V dropped 0 bases and J dropped 5 bases, with 8 bases sitting between them. CDR3 length equals 13 residues. The CDR3 bases are TGCGCCAGCAGCTTGGGGGGAGGGACTGAAGCTTTCTTT. Residues: CASSLGGGTEAFF.